The sequence of this T cell receptor beta chain was determined in a study of blood T cell repertoires in COVID-19. Study context: COVID-19 samples collected from the United States, Italy and Spain covered acute and convalescent phases.

Participant-reported clinical history was the basis for cohort assignment. Two consecutive negative NP/OP PCR tests, clearance, or resolved symptoms defined Cohort 3 recovery. Sequencing was performed with immunoSEQ multiplex PCR; in TCRdb, only in-frame clones are kept and a portion is missing. The sample yields 200,000 to 250,000 clones, 70% to 85% seen once. The sample comprised PBMCs or T cells enriched from blood (not recorded which). The TCR originated in a woman aged 55 to 70 who had recovered from COVID-19.

CDR3 residues: CASSTGTNLRTDTQYF. The DNA of the CDR3 is TGTGCCAGTAGTACCGGGACTAATCTCCGCACAGATACGCAGTATTTT. This chain connects TRBV19 to TRBJ2-3; 7 positions agree with TRBD2. Germline V gene sequence: CDR1 LNHDA, CDR2 SQIVND (reference sequence). Trimming removed 4 bases from V and 1 base from J; junction bases left unmatched: 8. CDR3 size: 16 residues.